This TCR beta chain was sequenced for a study of T cells expressing NK-cell markers. Reanalyzing the 5' RACE reads, TCRdb keeps one entry per CDR3 protein, without DNA. This repertoire comprises 500,000 to 600,000 distinct CDR3 sequences; its ten largest clones make up approximately 3.6%. This CDR3 is 14 amino acids long. The germline V gene encodes CDR1 SSHAT and CDR2 FNYEAQ (reference sequence). The chain combines TRBV7-7 with TRBJ2-6; TCRdb's D gene call, TRBD2, goes unchecked for lack of DNA. This TCR was recovered from a man aged 18 to 29 in good health. Sequenced material: blood T cells: a sorted CD56 or NKG2C T cell subset, CD4+ or CD8+ T cells, or bulk PBMC T cells (not recorded which). This CDR3 reads CASSSGTEPEVLTF.